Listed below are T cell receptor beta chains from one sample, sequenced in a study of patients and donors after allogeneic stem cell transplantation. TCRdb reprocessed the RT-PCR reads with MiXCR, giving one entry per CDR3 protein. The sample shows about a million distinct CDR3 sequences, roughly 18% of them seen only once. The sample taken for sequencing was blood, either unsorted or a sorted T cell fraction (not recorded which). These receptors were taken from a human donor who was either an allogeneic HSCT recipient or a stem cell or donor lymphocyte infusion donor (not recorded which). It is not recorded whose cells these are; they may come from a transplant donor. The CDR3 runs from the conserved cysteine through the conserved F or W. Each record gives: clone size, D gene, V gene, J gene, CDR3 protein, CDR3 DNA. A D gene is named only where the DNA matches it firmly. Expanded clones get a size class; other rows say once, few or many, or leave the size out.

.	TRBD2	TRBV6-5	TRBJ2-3	CASSSNPQRGGTDTQYF	TGTGCCAGCAGTTCCAACCCTCAGCGGGGGGGCACAGATACGCAGTATTTT
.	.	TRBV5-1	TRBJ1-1	CASSTLGAGTEAFF	TGCGCCAGCAGCACCCTGGGGGCAGGGACTGAAGCTTTCTTT
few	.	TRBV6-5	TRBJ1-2	CASSYSRDNSYGYTF	TGTGCCAGCAGTTACTCTCGAGACAACTCCTATGGCTACACCTTC
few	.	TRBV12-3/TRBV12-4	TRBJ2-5	CASSFTVGGRVSSETQYF	TGTGCCAGCAGTTTTACCGTTGGGGGCAGGGTTAGCTCCGAGACCCAGTACTTC
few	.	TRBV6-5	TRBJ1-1	CASSYFTGSNTEAFF	TGTGCCAGCAGTTATTTTACAGGGTCGAACACTGAAGCTTTCTTT
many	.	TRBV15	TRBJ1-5	CATSRGGSNQPQHF	TGTGCCACCAGCAGAGGCGGGAGCAATCAGCCCCAGCATTTT
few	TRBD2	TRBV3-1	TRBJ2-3	CASSQPRTSGVTDTQYF	TGTGCCAGCAGCCAACCGAGGACTAGCGGGGTGACAGATACGCAGTATTTT
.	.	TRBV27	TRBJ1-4	CASSLSVGGGNEKLFF	TGTGCCAGCAGTTTATCAGTCGGGGGTGGTAATGAAAAACTGTTTTTT
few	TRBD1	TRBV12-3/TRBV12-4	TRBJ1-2	CASSVDRGAWRGYTF	TGTGCCAGCAGCGTAGACAGGGGGGCCTGGCGTGGCTACACCTTC
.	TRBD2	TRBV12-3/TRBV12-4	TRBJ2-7	CASSLRLAGGLAFEQYF	TGTGCCAGCAGTTTACGACTAGCGGGGGGCCTGGCTTTCGAGCAGTACTTC